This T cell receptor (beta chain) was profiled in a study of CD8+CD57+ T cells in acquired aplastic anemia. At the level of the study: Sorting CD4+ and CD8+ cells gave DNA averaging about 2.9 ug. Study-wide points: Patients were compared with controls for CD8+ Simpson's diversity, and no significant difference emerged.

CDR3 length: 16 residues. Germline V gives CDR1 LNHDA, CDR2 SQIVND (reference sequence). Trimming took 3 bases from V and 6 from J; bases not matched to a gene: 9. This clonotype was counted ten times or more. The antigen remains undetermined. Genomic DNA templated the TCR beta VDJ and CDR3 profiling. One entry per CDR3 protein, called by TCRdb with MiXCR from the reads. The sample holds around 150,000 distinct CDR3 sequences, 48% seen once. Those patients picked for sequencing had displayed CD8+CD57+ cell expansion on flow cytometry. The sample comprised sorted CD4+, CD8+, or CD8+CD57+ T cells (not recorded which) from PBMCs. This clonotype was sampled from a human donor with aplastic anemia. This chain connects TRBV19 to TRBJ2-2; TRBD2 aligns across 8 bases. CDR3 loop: CASSIFPREVAGELFF. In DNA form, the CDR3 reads TGTGCCAGTAGTATCTTCCCGCGGGAGGTAGCCGGGGAGCTGTTTTTT. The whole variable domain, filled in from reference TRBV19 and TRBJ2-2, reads DGGITQSPKYLFRKEGQNVTLSCEQNLNHDAMYWYRQDPGQGLRLIYYSQIVNDFQKGDIAEGYSVSREKKESFPLTVTSAQKNPTAFYLCASSIFPREVAGELFFGEGSRLTVL.